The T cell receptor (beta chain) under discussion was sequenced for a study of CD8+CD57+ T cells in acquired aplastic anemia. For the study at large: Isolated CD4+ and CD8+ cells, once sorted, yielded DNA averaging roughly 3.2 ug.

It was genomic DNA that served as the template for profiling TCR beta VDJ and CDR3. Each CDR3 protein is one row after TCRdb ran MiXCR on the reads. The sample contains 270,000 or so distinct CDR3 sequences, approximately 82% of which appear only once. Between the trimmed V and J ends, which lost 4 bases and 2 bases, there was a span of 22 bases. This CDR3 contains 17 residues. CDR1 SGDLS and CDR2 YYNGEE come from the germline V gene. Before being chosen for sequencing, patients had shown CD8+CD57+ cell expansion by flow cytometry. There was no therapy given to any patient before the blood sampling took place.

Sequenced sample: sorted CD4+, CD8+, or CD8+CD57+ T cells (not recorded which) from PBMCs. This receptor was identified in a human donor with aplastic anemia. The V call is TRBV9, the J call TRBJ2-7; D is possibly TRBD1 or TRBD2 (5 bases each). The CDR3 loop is CASSIGTARNHPYEQYF. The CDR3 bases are TGTGCCAGCAGCATAGGGACCGCCCGAAATCACCCCTACGAGCAGTACTTC.